Below, 15 T cell receptor beta chains from the same sample are listed, as sequenced in a study of PD-1 blockade in classical Hodgkin lymphoma. The assay was immunoSEQ multiplex PCR, and TCRdb's table has in-frame clones only and misses some. The sample has about 64,000 clones, around nine tenths seen once. The time point here: cycle 4 day 1 (C4D1), after less than seven weeks of nivolumab. Relapse was seen in all patients after autologous stem cell transplantation, and brentuximab vedotin exposure was variable. Source: peripheral blood mononuclear cells (PBMCs), taken before the fourth cycle of nivolumab. The receptor set was obtained from a human donor with classical Hodgkin lymphoma.

This chain connects TRBV7-2 to TRBJ2-7, with 9 positions matching TRBD1. Germline CDR1 is SGHTA and CDR2 is FQGNSA. V was clipped by 3 bases and J by 5 bases; unmatched bases: 8. CDR3 size: 15 residues. The CDR3 nucleotides are TGTGCCAGCAGCTTTTCCGGGACAGGGCTTGACGAGCAGTACTTC. It codes for CASSFSGTGLDEQYF.

The chain couples TRBV19 to TRBJ1-5; D gene unclear. The V end lost 2 bases, the J end lost 3 bases, and 8 bases lay between the germline ends. The CDR3 runs to 14 residues. Germline CDR1 is LNHDA and CDR2 is SQIVND (reference sequence). In DNA form, the CDR3 reads TGTGCCAGTAGTATATCAGTATACAATCAGCCCCAGCATTTT. It yields the protein CASSISVYNQPQHF.

V gene TRBV10-3 combines with J gene TRBJ2-1; 11 bases map to TRBD2. From germline, CDR1 is ENHRY and CDR2 SYGVKD. The trim removed 5 bases at V and 3 bases at J, leaving 9 bases unmatched. The CDR3 consists of 17 residues. CDR3 in amino acids: CAISLNPGTSGYNEQFF. CDR3 sequence (DNA): TGTGCCATCAGTTTAAACCCCGGGACTAGCGGCTACAATGAGCAGTTCTTC.

V gene TRBV10-3 combines with J gene TRBJ2-7; D may correspond to TRBD1 or TRBD2 (7 bases each). Trimming shortened V by 10 bases and J by 7 bases, and 23 bases separated the two germline ends. The CDR3 is 14 residues long. Germline assignment: CDR1 ENHRY and CDR2 SYGVKD. The CDR3 DNA reads TGTGCCACCCAGGGGGGGAGTGGGAGGGATGAGCAGTACTTC. It is translated as CATQGGSGRDEQYF.

This clone was seen more than once but under ten times. The genes are TRBV5-4 and TRBJ1-2; maybe TRBD1 (5 bases). CDR3 length: 14 amino acids. CDR1 SGHNT and CDR2 YYREEE come from the germline V gene (reference sequence). DNA for the CDR3: TGTGCTGCGACCCAGGGCGTATCCAACTATGGCTACACCTTC. Amino acids: CAATQGVSNYGYTF.

V and J are TRBV19 and TRBJ2-7; 7 bases map to TRBD1. The CDR3 runs 14 residues. The germline gives CDR1 LNHDA, CDR2 SQIVND (reference sequence). J gave up 5 bases and V 3 bases, and 7 bases lay outside the gene matches. CDR3 sequence reads: CASSIGQALDEQYF. The CDR3 DNA follows: TGTGCCAGTAGTATCGGACAGGCTCTGGACGAGCAGTACTTC. Complete variable domain (other parts from reference TRBV19 and TRBJ2-7): DGGITQSPKYLFRKEGQNVTLSCEQNLNHDAMYWYRQDPGQGLRLIYYSQIVNDFQKGDIAEGYSVSREKKESFPLTVTSAQKNPTAFYLCASSIGQALDEQYFGPGTRLTVT.

This clone was detected a few times. The chain couples TRBV5-1 to TRBJ2-2; 7 bases are a match to TRBD2. The CDR3 is made up of 13 amino acids. With V trimmed by 3 bases and J by 7 bases, 3 bases remained unmatched. Germline CDR1 SGHRS, CDR2 YFSETQ. CDR3: CASSSREDGELFF. The CDR3 region has the DNA TGCGCCAGCAGCTCTCGGGAGGACGGGGAGCTGTTTTTT.

This chain joins TRBV19 and TRBJ1-1; no clear D. CDR1 is LNHDA and CDR2 is SQIVND in the germline V gene (reference sequence). Trimming shortened V by 5 bases and J by 5 bases, and 18 bases separated the two germline ends. The CDR3 contains 15 residues. Written as DNA, the CDR3 is TGTGCCAGTAGTCCCCCAGGCACGGGCGTGACTGAAGCTTTCTTT. Its translation is CASSPPGTGVTEAFF.

This chain links TRBV11-2 with TRBJ2-1; 8 positions agree with TRBD2. The germline V gene has CDR1 SGHAT and CDR2 FQNNGV. The CDR3 runs to 17 residues. Trimming cost V 0 bases and J 5 bases; bases outside gene matches: 9. Here the CDR3 reads CASSLDSRLAYHNEQFF. CDR3 DNA sequence: TGTGCCAGCAGCTTAGATAGCCGACTAGCGTATCACAATGAGCAGTTCTTC.

This chain uses TRBV15 with TRBJ2-7, with 7 bases aligning to TRBD2. Looked up from germline, CDR1 is LNHNV and CDR2 is YYDKDF (reference sequence). The CDR3 is 13 amino acids. The trim removed 1 base at V and 4 bases at J, leaving 1 base unmatched. DNA for the CDR3: TGTGCCACCAGCAGAGTGGGGGGGTACGAGCAGTACTTC. This codes for CATSRVGGYEQYF.

J is TRBJ1-4 and V is TRBV6-1; 9 nucleotides line up with TRBD1. Germline values: CDR1 MNHNS, CDR2 SASEGT. CDR3 length: 15 amino acids. The J segment lost 0 bases and the V segment lost 4 bases, leaving 0 bases of the junction unmatched. CDR3 sequence reads: CASSGTGATNEKLFF. In DNA, the CDR3 is TGTGCCAGCAGTGGGACAGGGGCAACTAATGAAAAACTGTTTTTT.

This clone was picked up a small number of times. V gene TRBV28 combines with J gene TRBJ1-4; 7 nucleotides agree with TRBD1. Germline values: CDR1 MDHEN, CDR2 SYDVKM. The CDR3 runs 14 residues. J lost 5 bases, V lost 6 bases, and 6 bases had no gene match. The CDR3: CASRRTGGNEKLFF. The CDR3 coding sequence is TGTGCCAGCAGGCGGACAGGAGGAAATGAAAAACTGTTTTTT.

The chain links TRBV6-1 to TRBJ2-1; 7 bases agree with TRBD1. Germline CDR1 MNHNS, CDR2 SASEGT. V dropped 2 bases and J dropped 1; count of bases not matched to a gene: 5. The CDR3 length is 16 residues. The CDR3: CASSERTGVSYNEQFF. CDR3 nucleotide sequence: TGTGCCAGCAGTGAACGGACAGGAGTATCCTACAATGAGCAGTTCTTC.

The V gene is TRBV28, the J gene TRBJ1-2; 10 bases line up with TRBD1. The CDR3 is 17 amino acids. J gave up 2 bases and V 7 bases, and 13 bases lay outside the gene matches. CDR1 is MDHEN and CDR2 is SYDVKM in the germline V gene. CDR3 residues: CASTRPGTGAANYGYTF. CDR3 DNA sequence: TGTGCCAGCACGCGGCCGGGGACAGGGGCCGCCAACTATGGCTACACCTTC.

The J gene is TRBJ2-5, the V gene TRBV5-1; 9 bases agree with TRBD1. The V and J ends lost 4 bases and 2 bases, in that order; junction bases with no gene match: 9. The CDR3 has 16 amino acids. The germline gives CDR1 SGHRS, CDR2 YFSETQ. This CDR3 reads CASSPRTGEAQETQYF. The CDR3 region has the DNA TGCGCCAGCAGCCCGAGGACAGGGGAGGCACAAGAGACCCAGTACTTC.